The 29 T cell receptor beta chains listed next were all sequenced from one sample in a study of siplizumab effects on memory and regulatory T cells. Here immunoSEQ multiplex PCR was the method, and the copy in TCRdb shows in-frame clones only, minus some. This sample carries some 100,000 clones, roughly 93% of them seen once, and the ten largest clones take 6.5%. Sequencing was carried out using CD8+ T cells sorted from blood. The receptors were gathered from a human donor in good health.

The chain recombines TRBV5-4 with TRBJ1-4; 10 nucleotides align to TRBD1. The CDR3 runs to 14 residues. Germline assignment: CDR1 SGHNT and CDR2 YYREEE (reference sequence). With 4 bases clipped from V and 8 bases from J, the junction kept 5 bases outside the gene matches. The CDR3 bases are TGTGCCAGCAGCCTCGGACAGGGGGAGGAAAAACTGTTTTTT. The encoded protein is CASSLGQGEEKLFF.

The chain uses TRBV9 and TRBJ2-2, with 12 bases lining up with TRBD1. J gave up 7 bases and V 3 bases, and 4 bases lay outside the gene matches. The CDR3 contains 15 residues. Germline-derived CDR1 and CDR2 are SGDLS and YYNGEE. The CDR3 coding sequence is TGTGCCAGCAGCGAGGGACAGGGGGCAGGCGGGGAGCTGTTTTTT. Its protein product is CASSEGQGAGGELFF. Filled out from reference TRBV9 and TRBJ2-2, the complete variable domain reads DSGVTQTPKHLITATGQRVTLRCSPRSGDLSVYWYQQSLDQGLQFLIQYYNGEERAKGNILERFSAQQFPDLHSELNLSSLELGDSALYFCASSEGQGAGGELFFGEGSRLTVL.

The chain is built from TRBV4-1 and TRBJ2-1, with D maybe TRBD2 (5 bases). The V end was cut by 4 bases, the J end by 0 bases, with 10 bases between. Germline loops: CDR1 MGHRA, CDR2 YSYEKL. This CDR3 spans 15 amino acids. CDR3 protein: CASSPEAASYNEQFF. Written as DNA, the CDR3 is TGCGCCAGCAGCCCAGAAGCGGCCTCCTACAATGAGCAGTTCTTC.

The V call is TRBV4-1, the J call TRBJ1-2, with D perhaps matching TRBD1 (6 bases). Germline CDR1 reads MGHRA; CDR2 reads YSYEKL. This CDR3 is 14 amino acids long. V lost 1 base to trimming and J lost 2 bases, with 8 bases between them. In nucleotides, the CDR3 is TGCGCCAGCAGCCAAGGCACAGGGAACTATGGCTACACCTTC. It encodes CASSQGTGNYGYTF.

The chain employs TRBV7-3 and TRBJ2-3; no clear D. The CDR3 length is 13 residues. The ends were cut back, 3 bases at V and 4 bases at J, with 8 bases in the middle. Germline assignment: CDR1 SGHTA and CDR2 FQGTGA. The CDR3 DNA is TGTGCCAGCAGCTTCATGGGCCCAGATACGCAGTATTTT. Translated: CASSFMGPDTQYF. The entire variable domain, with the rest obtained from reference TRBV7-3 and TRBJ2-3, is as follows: GAGVSQTPSNKVTEKGKYVELRCDPISGHTALYWYRQSLGQGPEFLIYFQGTGAADDSGLPNDRFFAVRPEGSVSTLKIQRTERGDSAVYLCASSFMGPDTQYFGPGTRLTVL.

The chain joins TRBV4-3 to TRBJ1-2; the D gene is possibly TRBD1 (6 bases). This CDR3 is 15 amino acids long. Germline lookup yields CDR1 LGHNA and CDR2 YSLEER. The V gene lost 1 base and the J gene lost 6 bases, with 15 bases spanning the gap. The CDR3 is CASSQGAGAGDGYTF. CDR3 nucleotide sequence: TGCGCCAGCAGCCAAGGAGCAGGGGCAGGGGATGGCTACACCTTC.

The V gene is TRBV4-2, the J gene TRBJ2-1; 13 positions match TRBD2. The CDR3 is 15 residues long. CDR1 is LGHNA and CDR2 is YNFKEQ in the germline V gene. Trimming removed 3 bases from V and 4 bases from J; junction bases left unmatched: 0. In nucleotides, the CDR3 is TGTGCCAGCAGCCAGGGACTAGCGGGATACAATGAGCAGTTCTTC. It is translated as CASSQGLAGYNEQFF.

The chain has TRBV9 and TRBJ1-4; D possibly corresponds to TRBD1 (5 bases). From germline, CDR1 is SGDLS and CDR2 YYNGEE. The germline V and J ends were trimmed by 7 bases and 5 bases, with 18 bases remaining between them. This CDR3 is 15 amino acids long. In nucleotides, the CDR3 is TGTGCCAGCTCGGCGGGGGGGGACCCCAATGAAAAACTGTTTTTT. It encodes CASSAGGDPNEKLFF.

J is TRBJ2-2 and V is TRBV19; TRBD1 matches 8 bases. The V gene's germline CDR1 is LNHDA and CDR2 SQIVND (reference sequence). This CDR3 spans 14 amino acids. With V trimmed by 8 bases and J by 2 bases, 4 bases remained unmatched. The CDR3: CASGRGRNTGELFF. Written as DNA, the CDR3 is TGTGCCAGTGGCAGGGGGCGAAACACCGGGGAGCTGTTTTTT.

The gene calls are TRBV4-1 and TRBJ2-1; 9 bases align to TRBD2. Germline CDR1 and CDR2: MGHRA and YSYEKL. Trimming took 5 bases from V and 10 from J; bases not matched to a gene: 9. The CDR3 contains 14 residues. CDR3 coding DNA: TGCGCCAGCAGCTTCGGGGGCGGGAGGGCAGAGCAGTTCTTC. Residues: CASSFGGGRAEQFF.

Here the CDR3 DNA reads TGTGCCAGCAGCGCGACAGGGGCAAACTACGAGCAGTACTTC. Protein product: CASSATGANYEQYF. J is TRBJ2-7 and V is TRBV9, with 8 bases lining up with TRBD1. Germline CDR1 SGDLS, CDR2 YYNGEE. The CDR3 loop spans 14 amino acids. The V gene end was trimmed by 3 bases and the J gene end by 3 bases; junction bases not matched to a gene: 5.

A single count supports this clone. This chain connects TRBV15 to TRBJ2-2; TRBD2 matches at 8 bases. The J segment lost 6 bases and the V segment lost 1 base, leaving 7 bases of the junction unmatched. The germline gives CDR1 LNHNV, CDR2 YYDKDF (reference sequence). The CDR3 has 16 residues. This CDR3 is CATSRGFGGEPGELFF. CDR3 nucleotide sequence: TGTGCCACCAGCAGAGGCTTCGGGGGGGAGCCCGGGGAGCTGTTTTTT.

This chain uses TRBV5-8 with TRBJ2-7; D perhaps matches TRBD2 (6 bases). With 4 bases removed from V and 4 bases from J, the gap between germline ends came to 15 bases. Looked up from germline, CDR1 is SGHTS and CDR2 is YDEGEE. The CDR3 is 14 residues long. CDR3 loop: CASSTGAGTYEQYF. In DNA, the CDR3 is TGTGCCAGCAGCACGGGAGCAGGGACGTACGAGCAGTACTTC. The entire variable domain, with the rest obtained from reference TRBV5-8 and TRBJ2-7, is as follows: EAGVTQSPTHLIKTRGQQATLRCSPISGHTSVYWYQQALGLGLQFLLWYDEGEERNRGNFPPRFSGRQFPNYSSELNVNALELEDSALYLCASSTGAGTYEQYFGPGTRLTVT.

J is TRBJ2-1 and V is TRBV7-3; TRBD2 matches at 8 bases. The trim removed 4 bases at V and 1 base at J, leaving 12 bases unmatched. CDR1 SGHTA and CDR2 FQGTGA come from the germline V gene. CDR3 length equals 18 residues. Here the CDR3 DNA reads TGTGCCAGCAGCTCACCTCTTTCCGGCGGGGGGTCCTACAATGAGCAGTTCTTC. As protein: CASSSPLSGGGSYNEQFF. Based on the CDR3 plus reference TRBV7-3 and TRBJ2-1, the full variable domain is GAGVSQTPSNKVTEKGKYVELRCDPISGHTALYWYRQSLGQGPEFLIYFQGTGAADDSGLPNDRFFAVRPEGSVSTLKIQRTERGDSAVYLCASSSPLSGGGSYNEQFFGPGTRLTVL.

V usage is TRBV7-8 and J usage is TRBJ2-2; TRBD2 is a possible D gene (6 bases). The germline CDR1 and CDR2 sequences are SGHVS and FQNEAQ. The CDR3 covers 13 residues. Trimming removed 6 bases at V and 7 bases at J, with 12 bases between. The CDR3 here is CASSPGSGGELFF. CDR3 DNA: TGTGCCAGCAGTCCGGGTAGCGGCGGGGAGCTGTTTTTT.

This chain's CDR3 is CASSRRDTDYGYTF. The CDR3 DNA follows: TGTGCCAGCAGCCGCCGGGACACGGACTATGGCTACACCTTC. V gene TRBV7-8 combines with J gene TRBJ1-2; TRBD1 is a possible D gene (6 bases). The CDR3 loop spans 14 amino acids. From germline, CDR1 is SGHVS and CDR2 FQNEAQ. V was cut by 5 bases and J by 3 bases, with 13 bases left in between. The variable domain in full, completed from reference TRBV7-8 and TRBJ1-2, reads GAGVSQSPRYKVAKRGQDVALRCDPISGHVSLFWYQQALGQGPEFLTYFQNEAQLDKSGLPSDRFFAERPEGSVSTLKIQRTQQEDSAVYLCASSRRDTDYGYTFGSGTRLTVV.

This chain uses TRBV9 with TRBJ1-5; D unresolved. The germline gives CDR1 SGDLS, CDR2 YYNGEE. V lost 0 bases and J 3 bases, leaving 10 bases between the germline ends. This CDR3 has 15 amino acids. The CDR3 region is CASSVGTAYNQPQHF. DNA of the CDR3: TGTGCCAGCAGCGTAGGAACGGCCTACAATCAGCCCCAGCATTTT.

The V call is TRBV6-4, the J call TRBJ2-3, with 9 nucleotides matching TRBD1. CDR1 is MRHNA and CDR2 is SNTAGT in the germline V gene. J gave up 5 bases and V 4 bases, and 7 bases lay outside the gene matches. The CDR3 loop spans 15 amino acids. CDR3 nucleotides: TGTGCCAGCAGTGCCGGGACAGGGTGGATAGATACGCAGTATTTT. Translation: CASSAGTGWIDTQYF.

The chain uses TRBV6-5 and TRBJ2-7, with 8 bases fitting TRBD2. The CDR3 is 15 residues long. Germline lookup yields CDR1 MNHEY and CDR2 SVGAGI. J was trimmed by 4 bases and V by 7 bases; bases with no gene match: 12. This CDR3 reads CASNPQRGLVYEQYF. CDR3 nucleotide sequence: TGTGCCAGCAATCCCCAGCGGGGGCTAGTTTACGAGCAGTACTTC.

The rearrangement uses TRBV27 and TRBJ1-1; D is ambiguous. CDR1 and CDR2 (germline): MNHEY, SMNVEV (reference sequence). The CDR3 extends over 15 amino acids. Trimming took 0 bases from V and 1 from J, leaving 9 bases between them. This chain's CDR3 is CASSLSLSGNTEAFF. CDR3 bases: TGTGCCAGCAGTTTATCTTTATCAGGGAACACTGAAGCTTTCTTT.

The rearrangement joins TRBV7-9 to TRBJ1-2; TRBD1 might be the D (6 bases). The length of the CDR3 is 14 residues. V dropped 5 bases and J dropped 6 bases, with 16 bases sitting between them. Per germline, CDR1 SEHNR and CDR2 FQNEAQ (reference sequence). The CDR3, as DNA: TGTGCCAGCAGCCCGCCGAGGGGGATCGATGGCTACACCTTC. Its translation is CASSPPRGIDGYTF.

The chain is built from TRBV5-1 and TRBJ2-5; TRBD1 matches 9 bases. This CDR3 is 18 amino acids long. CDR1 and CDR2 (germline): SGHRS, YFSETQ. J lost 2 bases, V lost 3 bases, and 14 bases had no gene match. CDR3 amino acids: CASSWSRTGDTTQETQYF. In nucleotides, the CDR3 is TGCGCCAGCAGCTGGAGTAGGACAGGGGACACCACTCAAGAGACCCAGTACTTC.

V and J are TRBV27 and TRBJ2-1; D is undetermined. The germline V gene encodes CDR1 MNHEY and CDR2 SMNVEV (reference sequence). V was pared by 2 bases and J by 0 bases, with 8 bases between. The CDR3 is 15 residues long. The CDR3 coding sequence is TGTGCCAGCAGTTTAGGGCAGAACTCCTACAATGAGCAGTTCTTC. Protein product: CASSLGQNSYNEQFF.

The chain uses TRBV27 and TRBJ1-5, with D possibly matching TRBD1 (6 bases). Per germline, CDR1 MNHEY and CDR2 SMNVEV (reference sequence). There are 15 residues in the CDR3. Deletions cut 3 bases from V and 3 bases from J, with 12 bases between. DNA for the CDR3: TGTGCCAGCAGTTTGGGGGGGGCTATCAATCAGCCCCAGCATTTT. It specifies CASSLGGAINQPQHF.

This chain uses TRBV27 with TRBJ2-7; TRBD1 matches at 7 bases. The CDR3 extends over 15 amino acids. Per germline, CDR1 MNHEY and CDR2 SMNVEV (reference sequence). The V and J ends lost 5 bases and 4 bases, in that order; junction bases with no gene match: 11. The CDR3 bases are TGTGCCAGCAGTACCTCATTAGGGGGCGCTTACGAGCAGTACTTC. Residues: CASSTSLGGAYEQYF.

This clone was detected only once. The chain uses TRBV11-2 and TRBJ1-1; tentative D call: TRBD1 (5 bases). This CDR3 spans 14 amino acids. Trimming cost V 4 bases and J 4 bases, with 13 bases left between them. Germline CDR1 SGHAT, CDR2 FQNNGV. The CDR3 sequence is CASSSSGGSTEAFF. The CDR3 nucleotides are TGTGCCAGCAGCTCCTCGGGGGGGAGCACTGAAGCTTTCTTT.

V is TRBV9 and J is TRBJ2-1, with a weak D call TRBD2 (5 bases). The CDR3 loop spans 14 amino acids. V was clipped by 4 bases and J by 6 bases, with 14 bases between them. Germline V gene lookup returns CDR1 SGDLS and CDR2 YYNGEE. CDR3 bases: TGTGCCAGCAGCACCCCCCAGCGGCTCAATGAGCAGTTCTTC. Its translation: CASSTPQRLNEQFF.

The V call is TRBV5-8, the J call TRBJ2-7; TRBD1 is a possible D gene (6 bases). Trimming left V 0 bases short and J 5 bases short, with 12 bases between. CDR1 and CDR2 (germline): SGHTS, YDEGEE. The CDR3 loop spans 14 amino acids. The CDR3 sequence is CASSLVSTGHEQYF. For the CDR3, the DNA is TGTGCCAGCAGCTTGGTTTCTACAGGGCACGAGCAGTACTTC.

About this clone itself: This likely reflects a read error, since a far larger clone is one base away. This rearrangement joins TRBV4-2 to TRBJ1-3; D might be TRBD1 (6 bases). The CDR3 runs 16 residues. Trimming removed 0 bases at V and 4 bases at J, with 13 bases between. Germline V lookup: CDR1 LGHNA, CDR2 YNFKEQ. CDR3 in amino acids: CASSQDPGVDGNTIYF. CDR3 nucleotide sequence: TGTGCCAGCAGCCAAGATCCAGGGGTGGACGGAAACACCATATATTTT.